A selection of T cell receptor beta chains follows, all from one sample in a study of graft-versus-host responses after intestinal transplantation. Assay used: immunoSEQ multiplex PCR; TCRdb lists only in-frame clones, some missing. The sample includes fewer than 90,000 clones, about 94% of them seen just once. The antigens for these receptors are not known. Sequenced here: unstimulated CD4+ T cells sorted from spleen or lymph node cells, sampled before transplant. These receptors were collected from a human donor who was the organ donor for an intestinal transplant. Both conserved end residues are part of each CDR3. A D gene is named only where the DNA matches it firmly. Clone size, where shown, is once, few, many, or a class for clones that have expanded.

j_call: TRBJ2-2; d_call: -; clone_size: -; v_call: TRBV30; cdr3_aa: CAWSVLQVNTGELFF; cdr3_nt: TGTGCCTGGAGTGTACTCCAGGTTAACACCGGGGAGCTGTTTTTT
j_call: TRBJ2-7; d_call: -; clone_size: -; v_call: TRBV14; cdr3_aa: CASSQGHLASYEQYF; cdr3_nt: TGTGCCAGCAGCCAGGGACACCTAGCATCCTACGAGCAGTACTTC
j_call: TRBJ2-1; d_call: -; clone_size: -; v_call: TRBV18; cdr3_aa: CASSQGSSYNEQFF; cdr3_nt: TGTGCCAGCTCCCAGGGGAGCTCCTACAATGAGCAGTTCTTC
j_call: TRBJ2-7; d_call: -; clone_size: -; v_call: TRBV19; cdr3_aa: CATGHYYEQYF; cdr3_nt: TGTGCCACAGGACATTACTACGAGCAGTACTTC
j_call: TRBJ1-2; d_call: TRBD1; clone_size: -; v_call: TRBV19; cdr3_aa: CATLSPSQGANYGYTF; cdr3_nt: TGTGCCACCCTCTCACCCAGCCAGGGGGCTAACTATGGCTACACCTTC
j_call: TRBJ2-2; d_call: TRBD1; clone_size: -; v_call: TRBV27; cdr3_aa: CASSPRDRILITGELFF; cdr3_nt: TGTGCCAGCAGTCCCCGGGACAGAATACTAATTACCGGGGAGCTGTTTTTT
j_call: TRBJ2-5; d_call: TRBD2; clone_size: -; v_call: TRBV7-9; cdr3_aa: CASSLLAGETQYF; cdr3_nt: TGTGCCAGCAGCTTACTAGCGGGGGAGACCCAGTACTTC
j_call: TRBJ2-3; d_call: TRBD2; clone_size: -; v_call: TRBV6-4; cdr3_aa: CASSGLAGAPSDTQYF; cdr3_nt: TGTGCCAGCAGTGGGCTAGCGGGGGCACCGTCCGATACGCAGTATTTT
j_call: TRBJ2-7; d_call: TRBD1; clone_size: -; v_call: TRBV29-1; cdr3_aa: CSGASGTGLYF; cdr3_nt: TGCAGCGGTGCCTCCGGGACAGGGTTATACTTC
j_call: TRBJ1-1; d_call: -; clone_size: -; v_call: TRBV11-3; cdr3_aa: CASSFRHSVNTEAFF; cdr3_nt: TGTGCCAGCAGCTTCCGACATTCCGTTAACACTGAAGCTTTCTTT
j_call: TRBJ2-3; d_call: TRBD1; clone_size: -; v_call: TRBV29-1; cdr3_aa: CSVATGNTDTQYF; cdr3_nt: TGCAGCGTTGCGACAGGGAACACAGATACGCAGTATTTT
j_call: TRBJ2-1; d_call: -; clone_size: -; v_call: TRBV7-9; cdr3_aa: CASSLRAGGYNEQFF; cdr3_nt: TGTGCCAGCAGCTTAAGGGCCGGGGGTTACAATGAGCAGTTCTTC
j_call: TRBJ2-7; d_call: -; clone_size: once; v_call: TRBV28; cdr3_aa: CASTHSTDEQYF; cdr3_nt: TGTGCCAGCACCCATTCGACCGACGAGCAGTACTTC
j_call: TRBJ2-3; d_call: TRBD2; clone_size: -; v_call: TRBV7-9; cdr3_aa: CASSWSGLAIDTQYF; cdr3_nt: TGTGCCAGCAGCTGGTCGGGACTAGCGATAGATACGCAGTATTTT
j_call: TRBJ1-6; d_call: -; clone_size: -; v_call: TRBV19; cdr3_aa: CASSTSENSPLHF; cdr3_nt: TGTGCCAGTAGTACCTCGGAGAATTCACCCCTCCACTTT
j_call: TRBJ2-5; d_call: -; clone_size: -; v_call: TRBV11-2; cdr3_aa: CASSFQFPPEETQYF; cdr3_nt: TGTGCCAGCAGCTTTCAATTCCCGCCTGAAGAGACCCAGTACTTC
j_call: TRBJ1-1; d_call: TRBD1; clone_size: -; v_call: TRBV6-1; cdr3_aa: CASSGRTGTLEAFF; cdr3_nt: TGTGCCAGCAGTGGTCGGACAGGGACCCTTGAAGCTTTCTTT
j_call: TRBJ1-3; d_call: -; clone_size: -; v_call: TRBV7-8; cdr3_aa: CASSSAAPVGINTIYF; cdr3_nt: TGTGCCAGCAGCTCCGCGGCACCAGTGGGGATAAACACCATATATTTT
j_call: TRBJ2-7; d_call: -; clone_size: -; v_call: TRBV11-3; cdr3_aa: CASSEVEVSYEQYF; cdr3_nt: TGTGCCAGCAGCGAGGTGGAGGTCAGCTACGAGCAGTACTTC
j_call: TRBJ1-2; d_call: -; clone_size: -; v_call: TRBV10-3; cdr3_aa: CAISERSDSVYGYTF; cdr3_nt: TGTGCCATCAGTGAGCGGTCGGACAGTGTCTATGGCTACACCTTC
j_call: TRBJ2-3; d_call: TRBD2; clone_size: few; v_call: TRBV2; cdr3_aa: CASSENGGGSDTQYF; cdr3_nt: TGTGCCAGCAGTGAAAACGGGGGGGGGTCAGATACGCAGTATTTT
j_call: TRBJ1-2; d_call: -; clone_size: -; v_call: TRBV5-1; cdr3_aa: CASSSQLGYGYTF; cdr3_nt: TGCGCCAGCAGCTCTCAGTTGGGGTATGGCTACACCTTC
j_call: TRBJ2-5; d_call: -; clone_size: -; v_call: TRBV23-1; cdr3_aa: CASSQFVHPRETQYF; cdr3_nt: TGCGCCAGCAGTCAATTCGTCCACCCCCGCGAGACCCAGTACTTC
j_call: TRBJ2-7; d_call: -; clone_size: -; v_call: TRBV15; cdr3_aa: CATSRELTGNYEQYF; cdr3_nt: TGTGCCACCAGCAGAGAGCTAACAGGGAACTACGAGCAGTACTTC
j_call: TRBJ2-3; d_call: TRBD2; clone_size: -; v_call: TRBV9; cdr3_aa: CASSGLAGGRGSTDTQYF; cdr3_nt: TGTGCCAGCAGCGGTCTAGCGGGGGGGCGAGGTTCCACAGATACGCAGTATTTT
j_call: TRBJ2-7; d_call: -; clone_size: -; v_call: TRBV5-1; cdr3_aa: CASSLGRVPDEQYF; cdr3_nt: TGCGCCAGCAGCCTAGGGCGGGTCCCGGACGAGCAGTACTTC
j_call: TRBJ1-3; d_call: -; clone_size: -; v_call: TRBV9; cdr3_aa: CASSVEFSLWGNTIYF; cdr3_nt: TGTGCCAGCAGCGTAGAGTTCAGCTTATGGGGGAACACCATATATTTT
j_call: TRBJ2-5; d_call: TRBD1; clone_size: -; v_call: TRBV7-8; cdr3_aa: CASSLVTGKGETQYF; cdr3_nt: TGTGCCAGCAGCTTAGTGACAGGGAAAGGGGAGACCCAGTACTTC
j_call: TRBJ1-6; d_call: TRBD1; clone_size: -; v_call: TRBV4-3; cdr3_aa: CASSQDRDRGWGSPLHF; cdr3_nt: TGCGCCAGCAGCCAAGATCGGGACAGGGGTTGGGGTTCACCCCTCCACTTT